This T cell receptor (beta chain) comes out of a study of T cells after yellow fever vaccination. Broader study findings: Weaker, the secondary response peaked sooner, at day 5 versus 15.

Germline assignment: CDR1 KGHSH and CDR2 LQKENI. There are 15 residues in the CDR3. The trim removed 3 bases at V and 5 bases at J, leaving 4 bases unmatched. TCRdb redid the calling of the 5' RACE reads with MiXCR, one entry per CDR3 protein. The sample lists 300,000 to 400,000 distinct CDR3 sequences, 8.5% to 9% occurring once. This clonotype turned up a few times. The target antigen is unknown. This clonotype originated in a man younger than 35 who received the YFV17D yellow fever vaccine. This sample comprised PBMCs, obtained on the day of the first yellow fever vaccination. The chain recombines TRBV18 with TRBJ2-1, with 10 bases identical to TRBD2. The CDR3: CASSPTLAGDNEQFF. CDR3 in DNA: TGTGCCAGCTCACCCACCCTAGCGGGGGACAATGAGCAGTTCTTC.